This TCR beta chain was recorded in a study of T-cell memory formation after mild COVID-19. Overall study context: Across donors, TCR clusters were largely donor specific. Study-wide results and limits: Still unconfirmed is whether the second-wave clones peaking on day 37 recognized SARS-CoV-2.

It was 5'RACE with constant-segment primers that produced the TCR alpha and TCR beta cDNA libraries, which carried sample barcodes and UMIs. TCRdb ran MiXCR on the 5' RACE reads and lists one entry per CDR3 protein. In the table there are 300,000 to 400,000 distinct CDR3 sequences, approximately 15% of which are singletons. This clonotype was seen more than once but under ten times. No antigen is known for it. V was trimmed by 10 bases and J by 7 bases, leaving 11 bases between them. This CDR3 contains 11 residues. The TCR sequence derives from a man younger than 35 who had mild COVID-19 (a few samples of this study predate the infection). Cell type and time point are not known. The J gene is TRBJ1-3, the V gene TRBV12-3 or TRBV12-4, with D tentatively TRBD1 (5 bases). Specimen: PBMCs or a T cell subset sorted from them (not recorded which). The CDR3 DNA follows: TGTGCCACCCCTCGGGGGAACACCATATATTTT. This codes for CATPRGNTIYF.